The clone carrying this TCR beta chain has ten or more counts. Its antigen is as yet unknown. Amplification targeted TCR beta CDR3 regions from RNA transcripts. First-round RT-PCR with HTBI primers amplified the TCR CDR3 region. TCRdb ran MiXCR on the multiplex PCR reads and lists one entry per CDR3 protein. Of 550,000 to 800,000 distinct CDR3 sequences listed, roughly a sixth were seen once; the top ten hold about 14%. This sample is part of a study of T cells in Graves' hyperthyroidism and ophthalmopathy. Findings of the study overall: Appearing also in blood were most of the thyroid clonotypes expanded above 0.001.

Uncontrolled infection, other autoimmune disease, pregnancy or lactation disqualified patients from enrolment. Material: blood. The sequence was collected from a man in his fifties or sixties with Graves' hyperthyroidism.

The CDR3 coding sequence is TGTGCCAGCAGCAGAGCGGGAGAGGGCGAGCAGTACTTC. Amino acids: CASSRAGEGEQYF. V is TRBV9 and J is TRBJ2-7, with 8 positions matching TRBD2. This CDR3 is 13 amino acids long. V trimming: 4 bases; J trimming: 6 bases; junction bases outside the gene matches: 6. Germline V gives CDR1 SGDLS, CDR2 YYNGEE.